This TCR beta chain originates from a study of blood T cell repertoires in COVID-19. Looking at the study overall: Specimens from acute and convalescent COVID-19 originated in the United States, Italy and Spain. PBMCs, B-cell-depleted T cells, or T cells provided the cDNA or gDNA that made up the material.

In germline, CDR1 is MNHEY, CDR2 SMNVEV (reference sequence). CDR3 length equals 15 residues. V gave up 6 bases and J gave up 4 bases; unmatched junction bases: 9. Residents of approximately 25 US areas, aged roughly 18 to 95 years, made up the participants. Clinical history reported by participants formed the basis on which cohorts were assigned. Sequencing was performed with immunoSEQ multiplex PCR; in TCRdb, only in-frame clones are kept and a portion is missing. The table lists 180,000 or so clones, 84% of them singletons. The clonotype was recovered from a man aged 45-60 years who had recovered from COVID-19. The chain combines TRBV27 with TRBJ2-3; 8 nucleotides align to TRBD2. Sequencing input: PBMCs or T cells enriched from blood (not recorded which). The CDR3 spells CASSYLGGAADTQYF. The CDR3 nucleotides are TGTGCCAGCAGCTACCTCGGGGGGGCCGCAGATACGCAGTATTTT.